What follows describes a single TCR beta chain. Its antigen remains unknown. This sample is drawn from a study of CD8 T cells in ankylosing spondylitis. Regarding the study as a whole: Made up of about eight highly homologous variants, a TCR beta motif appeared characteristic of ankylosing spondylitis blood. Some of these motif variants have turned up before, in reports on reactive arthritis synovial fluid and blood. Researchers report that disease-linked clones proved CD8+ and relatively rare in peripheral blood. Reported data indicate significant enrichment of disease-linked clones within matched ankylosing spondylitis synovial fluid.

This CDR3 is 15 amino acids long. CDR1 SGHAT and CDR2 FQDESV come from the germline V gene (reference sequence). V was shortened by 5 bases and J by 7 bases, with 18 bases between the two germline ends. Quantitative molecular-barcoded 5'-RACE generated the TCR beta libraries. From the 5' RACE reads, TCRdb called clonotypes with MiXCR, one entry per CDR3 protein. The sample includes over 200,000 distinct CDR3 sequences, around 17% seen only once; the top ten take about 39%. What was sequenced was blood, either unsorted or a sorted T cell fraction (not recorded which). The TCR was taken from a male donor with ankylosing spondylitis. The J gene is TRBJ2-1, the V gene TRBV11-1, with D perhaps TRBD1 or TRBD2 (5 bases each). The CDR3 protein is CASSPGGTPGNEQFF. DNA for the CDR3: TGTGCCAGCAGCCCTGGGGGTACCCCGGGAAATGAGCAGTTCTTC. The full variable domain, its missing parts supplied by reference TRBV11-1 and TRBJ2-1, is EAEVAQSPRYKITEKSQAVAFWCDPISGHATLYWYRQILGQGPELLVQFQDESVVDDSQLPKDRFSAERLKGVDSTLKIQPAELGDSAMYLCASSPGGTPGNEQFFGPGTRLTVL.